This T cell receptor beta chain comes out of a study of prognosis after radiotherapy for stage I lung cancer. Background on the study: The biologically effective dose of the SBRT radiotherapy was at least 100 Gy, given over 3 to 5 fractions.

Genomic DNA was subjected to two-round multiplex PCR for amplification of TCR beta CDR3. The first PCR round targeted every TRBV and TRBJ gene with specific primers. Each CDR3 protein gets one entry after TCRdb re-called the multiplex PCR reads with MiXCR. The table lists 22,000 or so distinct CDR3 sequences, around 45% of them singletons. Peripheral venous blood was drawn in six-milliliter volumes, with a draw taken at each of two separate time points. Germline V gene sequence: CDR1 SGHNT, CDR2 YYREEE (reference sequence). V was shortened by 3 bases and J by 3 bases, with 13 bases between the two germline ends. The CDR3 is made up of 15 amino acids.

The chain joins TRBV5-4 to TRBJ2-1; TRBD1 might be the D (6 bases). This receptor was taken from a donor over 45 with non-small cell lung cancer. The source was PBMCs, collected before or after stereotactic body radiation therapy (not recorded which). CDR3 in DNA: TGTGCCAGCAGCTCTGGGGAAGGGGGCTACAATGAGCAGTTCTTC. Translated: CASSSGEGGYNEQFF.